This entry concerns a single TCR beta chain. This sample is drawn from a study of blood T cell repertoires in COVID-19. Study-level background: Material from acute and convalescent COVID-19 was sourced from the United States, Italy and Spain.

The CDR3 has 14 residues. V lost 4 bases and J lost 8; bases outside the gene matches: 7. CDR1 is LNHDA and CDR2 is SQIVND in the germline V gene (reference sequence). In the authors' workflow: Amplification from reference gene primers served as the basis for estimated nucleated cell counts. Here immunoSEQ multiplex PCR was the method, and the copy in TCRdb shows in-frame clones only, minus some. The V and J calls and the clone size are those of that table, but D and trimming were determined from the DNA. Of about 160,000 clones in the sample, 80% to 90% are singletons; the top ten hold more than 0.85%.

The sequence was collected from a man aged 40-49 years with acute or convalescent COVID-19. Sequencing input: peripheral blood. The genes are TRBV19 and TRBJ1-4; 7 bases match TRBD1. The CDR3 DNA is TGTGCCAGTAGTAAGACAGGGCGAGGCGAAAAACTGTTTTTT. Translated: CASSKTGRGEKLFF.